This T cell receptor (beta chain) stems from a study of Tregs in tolerant kidney transplant recipients. As for this clone: As yet, its antigen is unknown.

Study results and limitations: Few patients were studied, so findings need validation in larger groups. Biological reproducibility was not directly addressed in this study. Activated donor B cell expansion appeared to reveal the most relevant donor-specific TCRbeta repertoire.

The CDR3 covers 15 residues. Trimming cost V 3 bases and J 3 bases, with 16 bases left between them. Germline V gives CDR1 SGDLS, CDR2 YYNGEE. Thawed PBMCs were FACS-sorted into unstimulated CD4+CD25+CD127- regulatory T cells, CD4+CD25- non-regulatory cells, CD4 and CD8 cells. Assay: immunoSEQ multiplex PCR; the TCRdb copy retains only in-frame clones and omits some. This sample has 92,000 or so clones, with around 90% found just once. The chain has TRBV9 and TRBJ2-7, with D possibly being TRBD1 or TRBD2 (6 bases each). The source of this sequence is a human donor in good health. The source material was CD8+ T cells from blood. The CDR3 nucleotides read TGTGCCAGCAGCGCGACCCCCGGGGGCGTCTACGAGCAGTACTTC. Translating it yields CASSATPGGVYEQYF.